The TCR beta chain under discussion was sequenced for a study of shared T cell receptors in the human thymus. TCRdb keeps only in-frame clones here, not all; method: immunoSEQ multiplex PCR. Of about 730,000 clones in the sample, over 75% were seen once. CDR1 KGHSH and CDR2 LQKENI come from the germline V gene. This CDR3 spans 19 amino acids. The V segment lost 1 base and the J segment 6 bases; nucleotides outside the gene matches: 17. These data also featured in a second study, about human thymus T cells. This second report adds: Samples came from healthy Finnish infants during open corrective cardiac surgery. Thymus tissue for the work was resected from patients undergoing corrective heart surgery. In unrelated individuals, thymic repertoires overlapped highly, according to related research.

The chain carries TRBV18 and TRBJ2-2; TRBD1 matches at 7 bases. The source of this sequence is a girl under two years old with a congenital heart defect. The sample comprised thymocytes. The CDR3 protein is CASSPLPTTGRMGPGELFF. CDR3 coding DNA: TGTGCCAGCTCACCACTTCCCACGACAGGGAGAATGGGACCCGGGGAGCTGTTTTTT.